In this sample, the clone carrying this TCR beta chain turned up once. Antigen: not known. The data originate from a study of PD-1 blockade in classical Hodgkin lymphoma. Across the study: With a 2-week interval, patients received intravenous nivolumab at 3 mg/kg. Study-wide findings and caveats: Newly diagnosed patients were reported to exhibit reduced baseline TCR diversity relative to healthy donors.

Exposure to brentuximab vedotin varied, and each patient had relapsed following autologous stem cell transplantation. Magnetic negative selection was used to purify CD4+ T cells from thawed PBMCs. The table came from immunoSEQ multiplex PCR; TCRdb's copy has only in-frame clones and leaves some out. The repertoire holds nearly 7,000 clones, with 80% as singletons. V gave up 5 bases and J gave up 8 bases, with 9 bases separating them. The V gene's germline CDR1 is DFQATT and CDR2 SNEGSKA (reference sequence). This CDR3 is 10 amino acids long. This specimen consisted of CD4+ T cells from blood, obtained at baseline. The V and J genes are TRBV20-1 and TRBJ1-2; D is unclear. The sequence derives from a human donor with classical Hodgkin lymphoma. The CDR3 DNA sequence: TGCAGTGCTCTGAACGGCGGCTACACCTTC. It translates to CSALNGGYTF.